What follows describes a single T cell receptor (beta chain). The antigen is undetermined. These data belong to a study of STAT5B mutations in CD4+ large granular lymphocyte leukemia. Study-level results: CD4-sorted patient repertoires seemed more clonal than healthy CD4+ repertoires.

This CDR3 is 14 amino acids long. The V gene end was trimmed by 3 bases and the J gene end by 5 bases; junction bases not matched to a gene: 6. CDR1 and CDR2 from the germline V gene are SGHDN and FVKESK. In the authors' methods: Putative leukemic clones, approximately 60 in all, each exceeded 5% of the repertoire. TCRdb keeps only in-frame clones here, not all; method: immunoSEQ multiplex PCR. That table is the source of V, J and clone size, and D and trimming were worked out from the DNA. The sample lists about 1,100 clones; about 70% were seen once. This chain joins TRBV14 and TRBJ1-2; TRBD1 matches at 7 bases. This clonotype was obtained from a man aged 55-75 years with CD4+ T-cell large granular lymphocyte leukemia. The sample was PBMCs. The CDR3 loop is CASSQASGGYGYTF. The CDR3 DNA reads TGTGCCAGCAGCCAGGCCTCAGGGGGGTATGGCTACACCTTC.